This T cell receptor (beta chain) was identified in a study of identifying expanded T cells in peripheral blood. The study, taken as a whole, reports: Variance in clone template counts between approximately 2-week samples significantly increased with total template count across all healthy donors. Over two and four weeks, about 15 and 19 clones changed, versus 1.2 between replicates.

The V end was cut by 5 bases, the J end by 0 bases, with 15 bases between. The CDR3 consists of 16 residues. The germline V gene has CDR1 SGHVS and CDR2 FNYEAQ. No infections or other immune events were documented during collection. About this clone: Its cognate antigen is unknown.

The table came from immunoSEQ multiplex PCR; TCRdb's copy has only in-frame clones and leaves some out. Among around 90,000 clones listed, about 91% were seen once. Sequences were obtained from blood. This chain links TRBV7-6 with TRBJ2-3; a weak D match, TRBD2 (5 bases). The sequence came from a person aged 18 to 69 in good health. The CDR3 region is CASSPSSRGSTDTQYF. As DNA, the CDR3 is TGTGCCAGCAGCCCCTCAAGTCGGGGTAGCACAGATACGCAGTATTTT.